The rows below give T cell receptor beta chains drawn from one sample of a study of T cell changes during pregnancy in multiple sclerosis. Sequenced by immunoSEQ multiplex PCR; TCRdb stores in-frame clones only, minus some. The sample holds about 36,000 clones, 80% to 95% seen once. This specimen was CD4+ T cells from peripheral blood mononuclear cells, taken in the third trimester of pregnancy. The source of these receptors is a female donor in good health, enrolled as a control in a pregnancy study. The conserved cysteine and the conserved F or W are not part of the CDR3 here. Only part of the rows carry a size: once, few, many, or a class if the clone is expanded.

once TRBV10-1 12 ASKKDTVEETQY
. TRBV5-1 13 ASSLEWGQGDGYT
. TRBV9 12 ASSPRGSGNTIY
. TRBV5-1 11 ASSLTGSETQY
. TRBV2 10 ASKWGDTEAF
. TRBV19 12 ASGGFNRNSPLH
. TRBV18 13 ASSESTGLGYGYT
. TRBV28 12 ASSLDTYRIEAF
. TRBV19 14 ASSIAQGTTNEKLF
. TRBV5-1 14 ASSLAPISSGNTIY
. TRBV7-9 12 ASRGRDRFSPLH
. TRBV7-2 13 ASSSETGRNTEAF
. TRBV19 15 ASSISDRGVGNQPQH
. TRBV7-9 12 ASSIESQGYEQY
. TRBV9 14 ASSVGGTLNTGELF
. TRBV6-1 13 ASSGGRSGANVLT
. TRBV7-9 12 ASRPSGAQETQY
. TRBV27 12 ASSLQVRNTEAF
. TRBV7-2 12 ASSLQGFNTEAF
once TRBV29-1 13 SVEDGKGADNEQF
. TRBV28 12 ASGVLAGDDTQY
. TRBV6-1 13 ASSEWTQGDQPQH
. TRBV28 14 ASSWDRFGMNTEAF
. TRBV19 11 ATSTWRENEQF
. TRBV7-2 14 ASSLVNVGSGNTIY
. TRBV4-2 13 ASSQGRADTPELF
. TRBV2 12 ASILEPVNSPLH
. TRBV11-3 13 ASSLVHGGEETQY
. TRBV29-1 11 SVDPDRGDGYT
once TRBV6-1 10 ASSEATRDNR
. TRBV2 12 ASSPNILNTEAF
. TRBV10-2 14 ASSEFKTGMEETQY
. TRBV18 13 ASSSSVGVDQPQH
. TRBV7-2 10 ASSSQNEKLF
. TRBV18 12 ASSREGQVYEQY
. TRBV7-2 12 ASSQGANTGELF
once TRBV15 16 ATSEGGLAGGSLETQY
. TRBV5-4 12 ASSLIGARVGYT
. TRBV4-3 14 ASSPEGYSYNSPLH
few TRBV4-1 13 ASSHGDRDGQPQH
once TRBV4-3 13 ASSQEGDTIYEQY
. TRBV2 12 AGGGTSGTDTQY
. TRBV7-8 12 ASSLASSNQPQH
. TRBV6-1 13 ASSERTGRSNVLT
few TRBV4-3 13 ASSQEHSSYNEQF
. TRBV6-1 13 ASSEGTGTGNTIY
. TRBV7-9 13 ASSLAGGNQGTQY
. TRBV6-5 14 ASSSQRRSSGNTIY
. TRBV28 13 ASSRRTGERTPLH